These 26 T cell receptor beta chains were sequenced from one sample in a study of CD8+ T cells in alopecia areata. Treatment defined: oral pan-JAK inhibitor, 5-10 mg twice daily. In each case, RNA was isolated and then reverse transcribed into cDNA as the sequencing template. Here immunoSEQ multiplex PCR was the method, and the copy in TCRdb shows in-frame clones only, minus some. The data hold more than 200,000 clones, with 64% observed a single time. The specimen was CD4+ T cells sorted from blood, collected at week 4, from a patient treated with tofacitinib. The receptors were sampled from a human donor with alopecia areata.

V is TRBV30 and J is TRBJ2-5; 9 bases line up with TRBD1. CDR1 is GTSNPN and CDR2 is SVGIG in the germline V gene (reference sequence). The J segment lost 4 bases and the V segment lost 1 base, leaving 7 bases of the junction unmatched. The CDR3 length is 15 residues. The CDR3 is CAWSDTGGARETQYF. The CDR3 DNA reads as TGTGCCTGGAGTGATACAGGGGGCGCCCGAGAGACCCAGTACTTC.

The rearrangement uses TRBV23-1 and TRBJ1-6, with D unresolved. TRBV23-1 is an ORF, with its function uncertain. There are 17 residues in the CDR3. V was trimmed by 4 bases and J by 7 bases, leaving 20 bases between them. As DNA, the CDR3 is TGCGCCAGCAGTCGGGTATCAAGGCCCACCGTGAATTCACCCCTCCACTTT. Its translation: CASSRVSRPTVNSPLHF.

This clone was recorded once. The chain's CDR3 is CASSFQGQPQHF. CDR3 nucleotide sequence: TGTGCCAGCAGCTTCCAGGGTCAGCCCCAGCATTTT. The rearrangement links TRBV7-8 to TRBJ1-5; tentative D call: TRBD1 (5 bases). Germline V CDR1 and CDR2: SGHVS, FQNEAQ. This CDR3 is 12 amino acids long. Trimming took off 3 bases at V and 6 bases at J, with 6 bases between the two ends. Looking up the rest from reference TRBV7-8 and TRBJ1-5 gives the full variable domain: GAGVSQSPRYKVAKRGQDVALRCDPISGHVSLFWYQQALGQGPEFLTYFQNEAQLDKSGLPSDRFFAERPEGSVSTLKIQRTQQEDSAVYLCASSFQGQPQHFGDGTRLSIL.

The chain has TRBV30 and TRBJ2-5; 10 positions agree with TRBD1. The germline V gene has CDR1 GTSNPN and CDR2 SVGIG (reference sequence). There are 14 residues in the CDR3. V dropped 6 bases and J dropped 3; count of bases not matched to a gene: 7. CDR3 loop: CACWDRGGKETQYF. CDR3 sequence (DNA): TGTGCCTGTTGGGACAGGGGAGGGAAAGAGACCCAGTACTTC. Filled out from reference TRBV30 and TRBJ2-5, the complete variable domain reads SQTIHQWPATLVQPVGSPLSLECTVEGTSNPNLYWYRQAAGRGLQLLFYSVGIGQISSEVPQNLSASRPQDRQFILSSKKLLLSDSGFYLCACWDRGGKETQYFGPGTRLLVL.

The V and J genes are TRBV10-3 and TRBJ2-5, with D hard to call. The ends were cut back, 4 bases at V and 5 bases at J, with 14 bases in the middle. From germline, CDR1 is ENHRY and CDR2 SYGVKD. The CDR3 sequence is 14 residues long. The CDR3 loop is CAISGREERETQYF. The CDR3 nucleotides are TGTGCCATCAGTGGTAGGGAAGAGAGGGAGACCCAGTACTTC.

The V gene is TRBV9, the J gene TRBJ2-7, with a possible D match to TRBD2 (6 bases). The CDR3 contains 13 residues. Germline CDR1 SGDLS, CDR2 YYNGEE. With 4 bases removed from V and 5 bases from J, the gap between germline ends came to 13 bases. The CDR3 is CASSKSAGDEQYF. The DNA for the CDR3 is TGTGCCAGCAGCAAGTCAGCGGGTGACGAGCAGTACTTC.

The V and J genes are TRBV5-4 and TRBJ1-6; D uncertain. Trimming removed 3 bases at V and 7 bases at J, with 17 bases between. The CDR3 runs to 16 residues. CDR1 and CDR2 from the germline V gene are SGHNT and YYREEE (reference sequence). The CDR3 spells CASSWEGSARNSPLHF. The CDR3 bases are TGTGCCAGCAGCTGGGAGGGTTCGGCGAGGAATTCACCCCTCCACTTT.

This clone was seen a few times. The chain combines TRBV5-1 with TRBJ1-2; D is possibly TRBD1 (5 bases). V was shortened by 2 bases and J by 8 bases, with 10 bases between the two germline ends. This CDR3 has 12 residues. Germline CDR1 reads SGHRS; CDR2 reads YFSETQ. The CDR3, as DNA: TGCGCCAGCAGCTTAGAAGGGGCCGGCTACACCTTC. It yields the protein CASSLEGAGYTF.

J is TRBJ1-2 and V is TRBV10-3; D is uncertain. This CDR3 comprises 14 residues. V lost 6 bases and J lost 0, with 11 bases in between. Germline V gene sequence: CDR1 ENHRY, CDR2 SYGVKD. The CDR3, as DNA: TGTGCCATCAGAGCCGGACGGACTAACTATGGCTACACCTTC. The encoded protein is CAIRAGRTNYGYTF.

The chain employs TRBV5-1 and TRBJ2-5; D remains unclear. The CDR3 consists of 15 residues. V was trimmed by 0 bases and J by 2 bases, leaving 11 bases between them. Per the germline V gene, CDR1 is SGHRS and CDR2 is YFSETQ. This chain's CDR3 is CASSLAFGGQETQYF. For the CDR3, the DNA is TGCGCCAGCAGCTTGGCGTTCGGCGGACAAGAGACCCAGTACTTC.

This clone showed up just once. V and J are TRBV14 and TRBJ2-5; the D is unclear. This CDR3 is built from 14 residues. The germline V gene has CDR1 SGHDN and CDR2 FVKESK. With 0 bases removed from V and 0 bases from J, the gap between germline ends came to 5 bases. CDR3 amino acids: CASSQEPYQETQYF. The CDR3 nucleotides read TGTGCCAGCAGCCAAGAACCGTACCAAGAGACCCAGTACTTC.

The chain joins TRBV11-1 to TRBJ2-5; 7 nucleotides agree with TRBD2. CDR1 is SGHAT and CDR2 is FQDESV in the germline V gene (reference sequence). The CDR3 spans 17 residues. The ends lost 4 bases at V and 3 bases at J; junction bases unmatched: 14. This chain's CDR3 is CASSSAHRGDFEETQYF. The CDR3 DNA reads TGTGCCAGCAGCTCCGCACACCGGGGGGACTTTGAAGAGACCCAGTACTTC.

The rearrangement links TRBV30 to TRBJ2-7; D tentatively fits TRBD1 or TRBD2 (5 bases each). V was clipped by 5 bases and J by 6 bases, with 11 bases between them. The length of the CDR3 is 11 residues. CDR1 is GTSNPN, CDR2 SVGIG, per germline (reference sequence). The CDR3 reads CAWAGAREQYF. The CDR3 nucleotides are TGTGCCTGGGCCGGGGCGCGCGAGCAGTACTTC.

The chain uses TRBV27 and TRBJ2-5, with D tentatively TRBD1 (6 bases). V lost 7 bases to trimming and J lost 5 bases, with 20 bases between them. This CDR3 is built from 15 residues. Germline CDR1 is MNHEY and CDR2 is SMNVEV (reference sequence). CDR3 in DNA: TGTGCCAGCACTCGGACAGTCGGTCCGTGGGAGACCCAGTACTTC. Its translation is CASTRTVGPWETQYF.

The chain has TRBV18 and TRBJ2-7; 7 positions match TRBD2. Per the germline V gene, CDR1 is KGHSH and CDR2 is LQKENI. The CDR3 has 14 residues. J lost 5 bases, V lost 1 base, and 5 bases had no gene match. The DNA for the CDR3 is TGTGCCAGCTCACCACTGACTAGCCAAAACGAGCAGTACTTC. Translation: CASSPLTSQNEQYF. Looking up the rest from reference TRBV18 and TRBJ2-7 gives the full variable domain: NAGVMQNPRHLVRRRGQEARLRCSPMKGHSHVYWYRQLPEEGLKFMVYLQKENIIDESGMPKERFSAEFPKEGPSILRIQQVVRGDSAAYFCASSPLTSQNEQYFGPGTRLTVT.

This chain links TRBV2 with TRBJ2-2, with 11 bases aligning to TRBD2. This CDR3 has 15 amino acids. Germline assignment: CDR1 SNHLY and CDR2 FYNNEI. V dropped 5 bases and J dropped 5; count of bases not matched to a gene: 4. In nucleotides, the CDR3 is TGTGCCAGCAGTCAGACTAGCGGGGTAACCGGGGAGCTGTTTTTT. The encoded protein is CASSQTSGVTGELFF.

The J gene is TRBJ1-5, the V gene TRBV30; 8 bases line up with TRBD1. CDR1 is GTSNPN, CDR2 SVGIG, per germline (reference sequence). V was pared by 3 bases and J by 6 bases, with 7 bases of the junction left unmatched. The CDR3 runs 14 residues. DNA for the CDR3: TGTGCCTGGAGCAAACAGGGGGGCGCTCAGCCCCAGCATTTT. Protein product: CAWSKQGGAQPQHF.

The chain couples TRBV30 to TRBJ2-1, with D hard to call. V lost 0 bases and J 7 bases, leaving 10 bases between the germline ends. This CDR3 comprises 13 residues. Germline loops: CDR1 GTSNPN, CDR2 SVGIG (reference sequence). The CDR3 spells CAWSVRSQNEQFF. The CDR3 DNA reads as TGTGCCTGGAGTGTACGGAGTCAGAATGAGCAGTTCTTC.

Of note for this clone: A read error may produce the germline difference seen at one junction end. This chain connects TRBV7-7 to TRBJ2-1; maybe TRBD1 (6 bases). This CDR3 spans 14 amino acids. Germline assignment: CDR1 SSHAT and CDR2 FNYEAQ (reference sequence). As DNA, the CDR3 is TGTGCTAGCAGCTTAGGGGGCTCCTACAATGAGCAGTTCTTC. Amino acids: CASSLGGSYNEQFF.

The chain couples TRBV7-9 to TRBJ2-7; 7 bases fit TRBD2. Germline values: CDR1 SEHNR, CDR2 FQNEAQ (reference sequence). Trimming cost V 8 bases and J 2 bases; bases outside gene matches: 21. The CDR3 loop spans 18 amino acids. CDR3 residues: CASSQITWAGVKTYEQYF. The CDR3 bases are TGTGCCAGCTCACAAATAACCTGGGCGGGGGTTAAAACCTACGAGCAGTACTTC.

The chain has TRBV2 and TRBJ2-2; D unresolved. CDR1 and CDR2 (germline): SNHLY, FYNNEI. The germline V and J ends were trimmed by 6 bases and 4 bases, with 3 bases remaining between them. This CDR3 comprises 11 residues. CDR3 DNA sequence: TGTGCCAGCAGGTTCACCGGGGAGCTGTTTTTT. Amino acid sequence: CASRFTGELFF.

In its sample, this clone was seen once. The rearrangement uses TRBV29-1 and TRBJ1-1, with 7 bases identical to TRBD1. The CDR3 contains 13 residues. The germline gives CDR1 SQVTM, CDR2 ANQGSEA. After removal of 6 bases from V and 7 bases from J, the junction contained 11 bases not matched to a gene. The CDR3 spells CSVRPTGNDEAFF. For the CDR3, the DNA is TGCAGCGTCCGTCCGACAGGGAATGATGAAGCTTTCTTT.

V gene TRBV30 combines with J gene TRBJ2-5; TRBD1 is a possible D gene (6 bases). This CDR3 has 14 amino acids. V lost 4 bases to trimming and J lost 5 bases, with 17 bases between them. Germline lookup yields CDR1 GTSNPN and CDR2 SVGIG (reference sequence). The CDR3 region is CAWTHRVLRETQYF. The CDR3 nucleotides read TGTGCCTGGACCCACAGGGTATTGAGGGAGACCCAGTACTTC.

The CDR3 spells CASSSILRTKDYGYTF. The DNA for the CDR3 is TGTGCCAGCAGCTCCATACTAAGGACGAAGGACTATGGCTACACCTTC. The chain carries TRBV11-2 and TRBJ1-2; D is unclear. Trimming took off 4 bases at V and 3 bases at J, with 18 bases between the two ends. This CDR3 has 16 amino acids. In germline, CDR1 is SGHAT, CDR2 FQNNGV.

The sample holds a few counts of this clone. The V call is TRBV2, the J call TRBJ1-2, with TRBD1 matching 7 bases. Germline loops: CDR1 SNHLY, CDR2 FYNNEI. V gave up 1 base and J gave up 5 bases; unmatched junction bases: 7. The CDR3 is 15 residues long. The CDR3 is CASSEGQGGPYGYTF. Written as DNA, the CDR3 is TGTGCCAGCAGTGAAGGGCAGGGGGGTCCTTATGGCTACACCTTC. Filled out from reference TRBV2 and TRBJ1-2, the complete variable domain reads EPEVTQTPSHQVTQMGQEVILRCVPISNHLYFYWYRQILGQKVEFLVSFYNNEISEKSEIFDDQFSVERPDGSNFTLKIRSTKLEDSAMYFCASSEGQGGPYGYTFGSGTRLTVV.

V and J are TRBV9 and TRBJ1-6; no definite D call. This CDR3 comprises 14 residues. The V gene lost 0 bases and the J gene lost 7 bases, with 8 bases spanning the gap. Germline CDR1 reads SGDLS; CDR2 reads YYNGEE. The CDR3: CASSVGWANSPLHF. CDR3 bases: TGTGCCAGCAGCGTAGGCTGGGCGAATTCACCCCTCCACTTT.